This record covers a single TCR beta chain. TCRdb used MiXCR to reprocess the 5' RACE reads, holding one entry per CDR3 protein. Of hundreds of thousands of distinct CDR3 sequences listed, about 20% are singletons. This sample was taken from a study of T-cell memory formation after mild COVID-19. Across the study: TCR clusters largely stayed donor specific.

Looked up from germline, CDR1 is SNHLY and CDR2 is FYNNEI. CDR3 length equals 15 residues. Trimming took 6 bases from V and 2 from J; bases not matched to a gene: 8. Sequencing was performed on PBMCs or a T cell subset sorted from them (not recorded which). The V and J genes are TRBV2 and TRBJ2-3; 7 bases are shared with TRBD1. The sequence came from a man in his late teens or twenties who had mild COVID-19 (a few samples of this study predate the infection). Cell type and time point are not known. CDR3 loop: CASRRDRPSTDTQYF. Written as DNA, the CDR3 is TGTGCCAGCAGGAGGGACAGACCTTCCACAGATACGCAGTATTTT. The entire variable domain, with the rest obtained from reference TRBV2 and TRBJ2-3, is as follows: EPEVTQTPSHQVTQMGQEVILRCVPISNHLYFYWYRQILGQKVEFLVSFYNNEISEKSEIFDDQFSVERPDGSNFTLKIRSTKLEDSAMYFCASRRDRPSTDTQYFGPGTRLTVL.